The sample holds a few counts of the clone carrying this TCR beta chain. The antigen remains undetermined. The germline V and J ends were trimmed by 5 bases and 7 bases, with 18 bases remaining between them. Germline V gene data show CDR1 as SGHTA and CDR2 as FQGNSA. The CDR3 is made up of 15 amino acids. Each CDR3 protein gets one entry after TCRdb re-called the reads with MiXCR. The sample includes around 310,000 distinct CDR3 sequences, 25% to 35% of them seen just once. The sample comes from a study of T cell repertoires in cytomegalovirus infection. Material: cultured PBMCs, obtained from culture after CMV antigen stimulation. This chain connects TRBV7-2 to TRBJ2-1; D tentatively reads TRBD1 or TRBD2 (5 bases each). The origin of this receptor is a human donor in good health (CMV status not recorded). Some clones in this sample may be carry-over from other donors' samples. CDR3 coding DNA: TGTGCCAGCAGCCCAAGGGGATTCGAGGGGAATGAGCAGTTCTTC. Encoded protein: CASSPRGFEGNEQFF.